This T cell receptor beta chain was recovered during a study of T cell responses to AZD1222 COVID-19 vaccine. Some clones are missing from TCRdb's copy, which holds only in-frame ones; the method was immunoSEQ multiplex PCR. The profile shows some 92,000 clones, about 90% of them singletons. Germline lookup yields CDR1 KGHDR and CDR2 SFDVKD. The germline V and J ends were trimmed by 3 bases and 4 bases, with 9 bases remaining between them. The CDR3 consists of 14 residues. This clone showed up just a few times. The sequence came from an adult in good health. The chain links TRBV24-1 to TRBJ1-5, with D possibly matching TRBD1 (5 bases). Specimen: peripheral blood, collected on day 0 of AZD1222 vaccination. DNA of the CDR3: TGTGCCACCAGTGATGGGGCCACAAATCAGCCCCAGCATTTT. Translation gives CATSDGATNQPQHF.